The rows below give T cell receptor beta chains drawn from one sample of a study of OX40 agonist ivuxolimab in advanced cancers. The protocol was immunoSEQ multiplex PCR, while the TCRdb copy is restricted to in-frame clones and leaves out a portion. The sample contains more than 65,000 clones, over 80% of which appear only once. This sample comprised CD4+ or CD8+ T cells sorted from blood, obtained in a trial of the OX40 agonist ivuxolimab. The receptors were gathered from an adult with an advanced solid tumor such as melanoma, head and neck, liver or kidney cancer. The CDR3 runs from the conserved cysteine through the conserved F or W. D genes are given only for firm matches. A row's size may be missing; if present it is once, few, many or a size class.

TRBJ1-2 TRBV6-6 NA NA CASSYPGFYGYTF TGTGCCAGCAGTTACCCAGGTTTCTATGGCTACACCTTC
TRBJ1-1 TRBV7-8 NA NA CASSLGRSVTEAFF TGTGCCAGCAGCTTAGGTCGGTCGGTAACTGAAGCTTTCTTT
TRBJ2-2 TRBV7-6 NA NA CASSLGTSGELFF TGTGCCAGCAGCTTAGGGACGTCCGGGGAGCTGTTTTTT
TRBJ1-2 TRBV5-5 NA NA CASSLVGGSGYTF TGTGCCAGCAGCTTGGTTGGGGGCTCTGGCTACACCTTC
TRBJ2-1 TRBV7-9 TRBD2 NA CASSPYGTSGDNEQFF TGTGCCAGCAGCCCGTACGGGACTAGCGGGGACAATGAGCAGTTCTTC
TRBJ1-3 TRBV27 TRBD1 NA CASSLTGATANTIYF TGTGCCAGCAGTTTAACAGGGGCCACTGCAAACACCATATATTTT
TRBJ2-7 TRBV7-8 NA NA CASSLELAYEQYF TGTGCCAGCAGCTTAGAACTAGCCTACGAGCAGTACTTC
TRBJ2-3 TRBV10-3 NA NA CAISARGAVPNTQYF TGTGCCATCAGTGCACGGGGGGCGGTACCAAATACGCAGTATTTT
TRBJ2-7 TRBV19 TRBD1 NA CASSGRGLTYEQYF TGTGCCAGTAGTGGCAGGGGGCTTACCTACGAGCAGTACTTC
TRBJ1-5 TRBV6-5 NA NA CASSYGLPGGQPQHF TGTGCCAGCAGTTACGGCCTCCCAGGCGGTCAGCCCCAGCATTTT
TRBJ1-3 TRBV6-5 NA NA CASSYGNSGNTIYF TGTGCCAGCAGTTATGGGAACTCTGGAAACACCATATATTTT
TRBJ2-7 TRBV10-2 NA NA CASRWTEAYEQYF TGCGCCAGCAGATGGACGGAGGCCTACGAGCAGTACTTC
TRBJ2-1 TRBV27 TRBD1 NA CASSLYQGAGNNEQFF TGTGCCAGCAGTTTATATCAGGGGGCGGGAAACAATGAGCAGTTCTTC
TRBJ1-2 TRBV2 NA few CASREYPYGYTF TGTGCCAGCAGGGAGTATCCCTATGGCTACACCTTC
TRBJ2-5 TRBV5-5 NA NA CASSLWIGAQETQYF TGTGCCAGCAGCTTGTGGATCGGAGCCCAAGAGACCCAGTACTTC
TRBJ2-7 TRBV4-1 TRBD2 NA CASSQVLAGDPSYEQYF TGCGCCAGCAGCCAAGTTCTAGCGGGGGACCCCTCCTACGAGCAGTACTTC
TRBJ1-2 TRBV18 TRBD1 NA CASSSPGTGEANYGYTF TGTGCCAGCTCATCGCCCGGGACAGGGGAAGCTAACTATGGCTACACCTTC
TRBJ2-3 TRBV27 TRBD2 NA CASSYLGPLAGTDTQYF TGTGCCAGCAGTTATTTGGGACCACTAGCGGGAACAGATACGCAGTATTTT
TRBJ1-1 TRBV6-1 NA NA CASSEPGRGNTEAFF TGTGCCAGCAGTGAACCGGGAAGGGGGAACACTGAAGCTTTCTTT
TRBJ1-2 TRBV19 NA once CASSPGRGNYGYTF TGTGCCAGTAGCCCGGGGAGGGGTAACTATGGCTACACCTTC
TRBJ2-5 TRBV6-6 NA NA CASSSPGTPYQETQYF TGTGCCAGCAGTTCGCCCGGGACACCGTACCAAGAGACCCAGTACTTC
TRBJ2-1 TRBV4-3 NA NA CASSQEGRREQFF TGCGCCAGCAGCCAAGAGGGCCGACGGGAGCAGTTCTTC
TRBJ2-7 TRBV27 TRBD1 NA CASSLGTANEQYF TGTGCCAGCAGTTTAGGGACAGCAAACGAGCAGTACTTC
TRBJ1-2 TRBV6-1 NA NA CASSEVLDPNYGYTF TGTGCCAGCAGTGAGGTTTTGGACCCTAACTATGGCTACACCTTC
TRBJ1-6 TRBV19 TRBD1 NA CASSIWAPPGGAYNSPLHF TGTGCCAGTAGTATATGGGCCCCCCCAGGGGGTGCATATAATTCACCCCTCCACTTT
TRBJ2-7 TRBV5-1 NA NA CASSLGNLGNYEQYF TGCGCCAGCAGCTTGGGGAATTTGGGGAACTACGAGCAGTACTTC
TRBJ2-3 TRBV2 TRBD2 NA CAGGLAPTDTQYF TGTGCCGGCGGACTAGCCCCCACAGATACGCAGTATTTT
TRBJ1-2 TRBV10-3 TRBD1 NA CAISDRVDGYTF TGTGCCATTTCGGACAGGGTGGATGGCTACACCTTC
TRBJ1-2 TRBV27 NA NA CASSSSWGGDGYTF TGTGCCAGCAGTTCCTCTTGGGGCGGAGATGGCTACACCTTC
TRBJ1-4 TRBV5-1 NA NA CASSQVGTSTNEKLFF TGCGCCAGCAGCCAAGTCGGGACATCAACTAATGAAAAACTGTTTTTT
TRBJ2-7 TRBV4-1 NA NA CASSSGGYEQYF TGCGCCAGCAGCTCCGGAGGCTACGAGCAGTACTTC
TRBJ2-3 TRBV9 NA NA CASSTSSGSTDTQYF TGTGCCAGCAGCACAAGTTCAGGGAGCACAGATACGCAGTATTTT
TRBJ2-7 TRBV29-1 NA NA CSAVGQLTYEQYF TGCAGCGCCGTGGGGCAGCTAACCTACGAGCAGTACTTC
TRBJ2-7 TRBV18 NA few CASSLDGYEQYF TGTGCCAGCTCCCTCGACGGTTACGAGCAGTACTTC
TRBJ2-7 TRBV5-1 NA NA CASSSEASEQYF TGCGCCAGCAGCTCAGAGGCATCCGAGCAGTACTTC
TRBJ2-4 TRBV7-9 TRBD1 NA CASSPNSGGNIQYF TGTGCCAGCAGCCCTAACTCAGGGGGCAACATTCAGTACTTC
TRBJ2-1 TRBV5-1 TRBD2 NA CASSLTSGGPYNEQFF TGCGCCAGCAGCTTGACTAGCGGGGGGCCCTACAATGAGCAGTTCTTC
TRBJ1-5 TRBV5-4 TRBD1 NA CASSADGQVNQPQHF TGTGCCAGCAGCGCAGATGGACAGGTTAATCAGCCCCAGCATTTT
TRBJ1-3 TRBV29-1 TRBD1 NA CSAGQVLDTIYF TGCAGCGCGGGACAGGTGTTGGACACCATATATTTT
TRBJ1-1 TRBV11-2 NA once CASSLVVTSEAFF TGTGCCAGCAGCTTAGTTGTGACGTCTGAAGCTTTCTTT
TRBJ2-7 TRBV21-1 NA NA CASSKVEGGEQYF TGTGCCAGCAGCAAAGTCGAGGGCGGGGAGCAGTACTTC
TRBJ1-3 TRBV27 TRBD1 NA CASSPGGGGNTIYF TGTGCCAGCAGTCCAGGGGGGGGCGGAAACACCATATATTTT
TRBJ1-1 TRBV19 NA few CASSVQLNTEAFF TGTGCCAGTAGTGTCCAGTTGAACACTGAAGCTTTCTTT
TRBJ2-4 TRBV4-2 TRBD2 NA CASSQDPSPASGGSKNIQYF TGTGCCAGCAGCCAAGACCCCTCCCCGGCTAGCGGGGGTTCCAAAAACATTCAGTACTTC
TRBJ2-1 TRBV9 NA NA CASSPGGASYNEQFF TGTGCCAGCAGCCCAGGGGGGGCCTCCTACAATGAGCAGTTCTTC
TRBJ1-5 TRBV15 NA NA CATREGSNQPQHF TGTGCCACCAGAGAGGGTTCCAATCAGCCCCAGCATTTT
TRBJ1-1 TRBV10-2 NA once CASSEQGPWTEAFF TGCGCCAGCAGTGAACAAGGGCCGTGGACTGAAGCTTTCTTT
TRBJ1-2 TRBV11-2 NA NA CASSPTGTRANYGYTF TGTGCCAGCAGCCCCACCGGGACACGAGCTAACTATGGCTACACCTTC
TRBJ1-1 TRBV9 NA NA CASSVDQGTEAFF TGTGCCAGCAGCGTAGACCAGGGCACTGAAGCTTTCTTT
TRBJ2-7 TRBV19 NA NA CASSPSQGSYEQYF TGTGCCAGTAGTCCTTCGCAGGGCTCCTACGAGCAGTACTTC
TRBJ1-4 TRBV7-9 TRBD1 NA CASSWYRQGPRDEKLFF TGTGCCAGCAGCTGGTACCGACAGGGTCCTAGGGATGAAAAACTGTTTTTT
TRBJ1-4 TRBV11-2 NA NA CASSLAPFGGPGRKLFF TGTGCCAGCAGCTTAGCTCCCTTCGGGGGGCCAGGACGGAAACTGTTTTTT
TRBJ1-2 TRBV6-4 TRBD1 NA CASSVTDRTNYGYTF TGTGCCAGCAGTGTTACGGACAGGACTAACTATGGCTACACCTTC
TRBJ1-6 TRBV19 NA once CASSIVSGDNSPLHF TGTGCCAGTAGTATAGTGTCAGGGGATAATTCACCCCTCCACTTT
TRBJ2-7 TRBV4-3 TRBD2 once CASSQGGGEQYF TGCGCCAGCAGCCAAGGGGGGGGTGAGCAGTACTTC